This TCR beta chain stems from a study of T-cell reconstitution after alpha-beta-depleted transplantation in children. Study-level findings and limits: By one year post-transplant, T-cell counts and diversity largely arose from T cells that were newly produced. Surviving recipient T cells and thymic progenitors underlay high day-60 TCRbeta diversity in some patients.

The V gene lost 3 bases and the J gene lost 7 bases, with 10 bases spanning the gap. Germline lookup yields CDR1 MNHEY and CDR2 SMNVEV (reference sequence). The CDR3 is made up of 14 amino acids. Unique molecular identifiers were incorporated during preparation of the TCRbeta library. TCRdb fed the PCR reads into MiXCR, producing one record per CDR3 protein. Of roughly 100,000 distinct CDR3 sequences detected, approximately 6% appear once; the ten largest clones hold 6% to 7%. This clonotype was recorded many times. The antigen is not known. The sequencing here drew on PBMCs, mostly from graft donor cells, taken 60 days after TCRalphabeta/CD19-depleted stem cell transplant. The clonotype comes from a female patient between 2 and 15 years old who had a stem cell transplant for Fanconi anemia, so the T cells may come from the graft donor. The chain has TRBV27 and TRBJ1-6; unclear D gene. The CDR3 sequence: CASSFLDENSPLHF. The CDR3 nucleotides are TGTGCCAGCAGTTTCTTGGACGAGAATTCACCCCTCCACTTT.